The 11 T cell receptor beta chains in this list originate from one sample, sequenced in a study of cytomegalovirus exposure and HLA in healthy donors. PCR was performed using 60 Vbeta and 13 Jbeta primers. Assay used: immunoSEQ multiplex PCR; TCRdb lists only in-frame clones, some missing. The sample includes 60,000 to 70,000 clones, around 80% of them seen just once. Sequenced material: PBMCs. The receptors here all came from a woman in her 30s in good health and CMV-seronegative.

The gene calls are TRBV6-6 and TRBJ1-1, with 11 bases identical to TRBD1. This CDR3 spans 13 amino acids. CDR1 and CDR2 (germline): MNHNY, SVGAGI (reference sequence). The ends lost 8 bases at V and 4 bases at J; junction bases unmatched: 3. CDR3 residues: CASWTGGGTEAFF. The CDR3 DNA reads as TGTGCCAGCTGGACAGGGGGCGGCACTGAAGCTTTCTTT.

V usage is TRBV6-4 and J usage is TRBJ1-1; D uncertain. The CDR3 has 14 residues. The germline V and J ends were trimmed by 0 bases and 11 bases, with 16 bases remaining between them. Looked up from germline, CDR1 is MRHNA and CDR2 is SNTAGT. CDR3 coding DNA: TGTGCCAGCAGTGACTCCGCTTTTGGTGGGGAGGCTTTCTTT. It codes for CASSDSAFGGEAFF.

V usage is TRBV4-3 and J usage is TRBJ1-2, with 9 nucleotides matching TRBD1. The V gene's germline CDR1 is LGHNA and CDR2 YSLEER. The CDR3 totals 15 residues. V lost 3 bases, J lost 4 bases, and 6 bases stayed unmatched. CDR3 amino acids: CASSQPGTGSYGYTF. CDR3 nucleotides: TGCGCCAGCAGCCAGCCCGGGACAGGGTCCTATGGCTACACCTTC.

The chain couples TRBV6-5 to TRBJ1-2, with a possible D match to TRBD1 (5 bases). Germline assignment: CDR1 MNHEY and CDR2 SVGAGI. The CDR3 extends over 10 amino acids. V dropped 10 bases and J dropped 8 bases, with 11 bases sitting between them. In nucleotides, the CDR3 is TGTGCCAATGGGGCCGGGGGCTACACCTTC. It translates to CANGAGGYTF.

V gene TRBV2 combines with J gene TRBJ2-3; TRBD1 aligns across 9 bases. The germline V gene has CDR1 SNHLY and CDR2 FYNNEI. V shed 9 bases, J shed 1 base, and the junction held 5 bases outside the gene matches. The CDR3 consists of 14 residues. CDR3 nucleotides: TGTGCCAGGTCGAGGACAGGGGGCACAGATACGCAGTATTTT. Its protein is CARSRTGGTDTQYF.

The chain recombines TRBV6-5 with TRBJ2-3; possibly TRBD1 for D (6 bases). CDR1 is MNHEY and CDR2 is SVGAGI in the germline V gene. There are 16 residues in the CDR3. Deletions cut 0 bases from V and 2 bases from J, with 12 bases between. Written as DNA, the CDR3 is TGTGCCAGCAGTTACTCAGGGGGAGCTCACACAGATACGCAGTATTTT. It translates to CASSYSGGAHTDTQYF.

The chain couples TRBV5-4 to TRBJ2-2, with D possibly TRBD1 on 5 matching bases. Germline values: CDR1 SGHNT, CDR2 YYREEE (reference sequence). The V and J ends lost 0 bases and 3 bases respectively, with 6 bases between them. The CDR3 has 14 residues. CDR3: CASSLGGDTGELFF. The CDR3 DNA sequence: TGTGCCAGCAGCTTGGGGGGCGACACCGGGGAGCTGTTTTTT.

This clone was seen once. The chain recombines TRBV4-1 with TRBJ2-3, with 7 positions matching TRBD2. Trimming took 4 bases from V and 3 from J; bases not matched to a gene: 10. The CDR3 is 16 residues long. Germline values: CDR1 MGHRA, CDR2 YSYEKL. CDR3 region: CASSPVGGVGTDTQYF. DNA of the CDR3: TGCGCCAGCAGCCCCGTGGGGGGGGTGGGGACAGATACGCAGTATTTT.

The chain links TRBV4-2 to TRBJ2-3, with a possible D match to TRBD2 (6 bases). The CDR3 is made up of 14 amino acids. Germline V gene data show CDR1 as LGHNA and CDR2 as YNFKEQ. Trimming took off 4 bases at V and 4 bases at J, with 12 bases between the two ends. The CDR3 region has the DNA TGTGCCAGCAGCCGGAGGGAAACGGCAGATACGCAGTATTTT. Translation gives CASSRRETADTQYF.

The J gene is TRBJ2-7, the V gene TRBV18; tentative D call: TRBD1 (5 bases). Germline V gene data show CDR1 as KGHSH and CDR2 as LQKENI. Trimming cost V 2 bases and J 3 bases, with 11 bases left between them. The CDR3 sequence is 14 residues long. The chain's CDR3 is CASSPGTGLYEQYF. CDR3 DNA: TGTGCCAGCTCACCAGGCACAGGCCTCTACGAGCAGTACTTC.

The CDR3 sequence: CASSPGQGNEKLFF. The CDR3 nucleotides are TGTGCCAGCAGCCCGGGACAAGGGAATGAAAAACTGTTTTTT. The chain couples TRBV28 to TRBJ1-4; D possibly corresponds to TRBD1 (6 bases). CDR1 is MDHEN, CDR2 SYDVKM, per germline. This CDR3 spans 14 amino acids. V dropped 6 bases and J dropped 5 bases, with 13 bases sitting between them.